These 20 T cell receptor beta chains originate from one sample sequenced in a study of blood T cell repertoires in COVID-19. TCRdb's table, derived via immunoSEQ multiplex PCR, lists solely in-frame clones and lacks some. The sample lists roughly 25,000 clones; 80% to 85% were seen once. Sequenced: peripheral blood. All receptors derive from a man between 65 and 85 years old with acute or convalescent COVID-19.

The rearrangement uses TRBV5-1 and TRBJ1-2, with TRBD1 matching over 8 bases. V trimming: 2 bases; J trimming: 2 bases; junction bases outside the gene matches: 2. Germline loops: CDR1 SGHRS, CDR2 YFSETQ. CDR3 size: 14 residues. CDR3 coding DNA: TGCGCCAGCAGCTTAAGGACAGGGAACTATGGCTACACCTTC. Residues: CASSLRTGNYGYTF.

CDR3 in amino acids: CASSLAPAGGHNEQFF. The CDR3 bases are TGTGCCAGCAGCTTAGCGCCAGCGGGAGGCCACAATGAGCAGTTCTTC. This chain links TRBV7-8 with TRBJ2-1; 9 nucleotides match TRBD2. With V trimmed by 0 bases and J by 5 bases, 5 bases remained unmatched. Germline V lookup: CDR1 SGHVS, CDR2 FQNEAQ. CDR3 length: 16 amino acids.

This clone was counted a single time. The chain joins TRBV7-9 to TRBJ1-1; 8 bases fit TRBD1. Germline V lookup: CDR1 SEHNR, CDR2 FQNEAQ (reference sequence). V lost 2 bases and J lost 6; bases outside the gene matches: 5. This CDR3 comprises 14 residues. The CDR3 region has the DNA TGTGCCAGCAGCTTACAGGGGGCCCTATCTGAAGCTTTCTTT. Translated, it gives CASSLQGALSEAFF.

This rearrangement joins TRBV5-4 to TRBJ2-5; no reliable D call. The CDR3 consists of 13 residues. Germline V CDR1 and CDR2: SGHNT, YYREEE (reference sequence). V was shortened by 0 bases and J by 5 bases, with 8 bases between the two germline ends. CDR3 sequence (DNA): TGTGCCAGCAGCTTGGACCGGTCGGAGACCCAGTACTTC. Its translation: CASSLDRSETQYF. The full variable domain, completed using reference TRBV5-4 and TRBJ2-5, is ETGVTQSPTHLIKTRGQQVTLRCSSQSGHNTVSWYQQALGQGPQFIFQYYREEENGRGNFPPRFSGLQFPNYSSELNVNALELDDSALYLCASSLDRSETQYFGPGTRLLVL.

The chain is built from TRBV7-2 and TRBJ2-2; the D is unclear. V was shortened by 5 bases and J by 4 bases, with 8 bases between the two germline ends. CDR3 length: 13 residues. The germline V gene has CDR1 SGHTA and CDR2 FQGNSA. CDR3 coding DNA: TGTGCCAGCAGCCCACAGTTCACCGGGGAGCTGTTTTTT. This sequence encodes CASSPQFTGELFF.

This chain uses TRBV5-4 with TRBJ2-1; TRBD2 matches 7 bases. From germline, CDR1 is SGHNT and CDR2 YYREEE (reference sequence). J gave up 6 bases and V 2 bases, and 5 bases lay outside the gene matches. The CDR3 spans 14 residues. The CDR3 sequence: CASSFGGRFNEQFF. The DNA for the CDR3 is TGTGCCAGCAGCTTCGGGGGGAGATTCAATGAGCAGTTCTTC.

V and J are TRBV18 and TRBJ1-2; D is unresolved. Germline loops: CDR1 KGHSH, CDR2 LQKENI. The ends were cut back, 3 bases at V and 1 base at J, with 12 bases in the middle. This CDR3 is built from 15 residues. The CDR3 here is CASSPMEGLNYGYTF. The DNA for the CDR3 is TGTGCCAGCTCACCGATGGAGGGCCTTAACTATGGCTACACCTTC.

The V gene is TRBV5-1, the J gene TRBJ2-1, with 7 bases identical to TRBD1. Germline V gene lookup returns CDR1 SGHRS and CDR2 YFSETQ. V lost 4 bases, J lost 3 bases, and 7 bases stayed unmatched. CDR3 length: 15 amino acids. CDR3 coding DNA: TGCGCCAGCAGCCCTGACAGGGTAGACTACAATGAGCAGTTCTTC. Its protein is CASSPDRVDYNEQFF.

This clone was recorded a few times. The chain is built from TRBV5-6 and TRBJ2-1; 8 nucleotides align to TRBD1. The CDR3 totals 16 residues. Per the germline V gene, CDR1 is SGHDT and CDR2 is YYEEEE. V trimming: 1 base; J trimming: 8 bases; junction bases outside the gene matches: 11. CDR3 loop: CASSLSLGQGHDEQFF. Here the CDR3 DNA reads TGTGCCAGCAGCTTGTCCCTAGGACAGGGACACGATGAGCAGTTCTTC.

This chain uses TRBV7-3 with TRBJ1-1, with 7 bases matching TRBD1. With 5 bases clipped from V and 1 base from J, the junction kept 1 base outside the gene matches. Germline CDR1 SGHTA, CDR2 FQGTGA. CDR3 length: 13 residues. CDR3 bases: TGTGCCAGCAGCGAGGGGGCGAACACTGAAGCTTTCTTT. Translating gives CASSEGANTEAFF.

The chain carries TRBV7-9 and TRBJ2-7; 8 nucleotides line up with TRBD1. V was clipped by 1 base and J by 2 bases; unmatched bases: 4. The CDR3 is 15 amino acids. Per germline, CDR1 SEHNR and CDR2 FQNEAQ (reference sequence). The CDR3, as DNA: TGTGCCAGCAGCTTAGGACAGGGGTCTCCCTACGAGCAGTACTTC. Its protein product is CASSLGQGSPYEQYF.

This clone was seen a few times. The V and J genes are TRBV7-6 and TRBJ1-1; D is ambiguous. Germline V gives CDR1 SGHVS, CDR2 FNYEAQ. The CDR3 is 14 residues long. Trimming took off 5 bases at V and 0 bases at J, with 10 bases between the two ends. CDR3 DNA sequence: TGTGCCAGCAGCCAAGACATCATGAACACTGAAGCTTTCTTT. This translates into CASSQDIMNTEAFF.

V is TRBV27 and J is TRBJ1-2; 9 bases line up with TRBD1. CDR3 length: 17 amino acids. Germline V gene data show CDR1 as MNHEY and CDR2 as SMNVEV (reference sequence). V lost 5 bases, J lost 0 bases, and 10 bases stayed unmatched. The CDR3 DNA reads TGTGCCAGCAGTCTCCAGGGACAGGGACTAGCTAACTATGGCTACACCTTC. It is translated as CASSLQGQGLANYGYTF.

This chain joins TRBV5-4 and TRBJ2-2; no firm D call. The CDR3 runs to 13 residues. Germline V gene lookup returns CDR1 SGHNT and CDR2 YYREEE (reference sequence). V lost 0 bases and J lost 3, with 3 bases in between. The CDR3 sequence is CASSLADTGELFF. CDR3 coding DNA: TGTGCCAGCAGCTTGGCCGACACCGGGGAGCTGTTTTTT.

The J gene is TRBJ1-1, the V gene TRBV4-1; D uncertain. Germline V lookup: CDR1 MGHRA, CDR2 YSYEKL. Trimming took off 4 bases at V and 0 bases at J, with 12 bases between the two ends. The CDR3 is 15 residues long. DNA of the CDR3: TGCGCCAGCAGCCCACGGGAAAGTTTGAACACTGAAGCTTTCTTT. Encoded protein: CASSPRESLNTEAFF.

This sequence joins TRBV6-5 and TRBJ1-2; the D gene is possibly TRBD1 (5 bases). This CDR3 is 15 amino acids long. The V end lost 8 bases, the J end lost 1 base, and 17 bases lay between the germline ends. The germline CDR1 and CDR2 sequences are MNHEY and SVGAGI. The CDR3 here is CASSTVPRFNYGYTF. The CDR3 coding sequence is TGTGCCAGCTCGACAGTCCCGCGATTTAACTATGGCTACACCTTC.

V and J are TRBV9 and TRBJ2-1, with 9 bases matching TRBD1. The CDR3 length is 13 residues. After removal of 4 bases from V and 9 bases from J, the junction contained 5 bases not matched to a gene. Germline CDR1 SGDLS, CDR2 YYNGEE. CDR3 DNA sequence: TGTGCCAGCAGCCCAGGGACAGGGTTTGAGCAGTTCTTC. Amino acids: CASSPGTGFEQFF.

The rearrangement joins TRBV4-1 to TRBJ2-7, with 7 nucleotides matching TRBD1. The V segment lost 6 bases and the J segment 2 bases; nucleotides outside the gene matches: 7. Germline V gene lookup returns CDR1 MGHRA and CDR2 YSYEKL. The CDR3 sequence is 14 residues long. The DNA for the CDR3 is TGCGCCAGCAGTAACCCGGGACAGCCCTACGAGCAGTACTTC. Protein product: CASSNPGQPYEQYF.

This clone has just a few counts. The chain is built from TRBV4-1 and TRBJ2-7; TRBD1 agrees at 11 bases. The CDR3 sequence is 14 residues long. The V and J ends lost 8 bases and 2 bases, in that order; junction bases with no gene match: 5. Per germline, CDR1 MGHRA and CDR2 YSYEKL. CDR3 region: CASSRDRGTYEQYF. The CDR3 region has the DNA TGCGCCAGCTCCCGGGACAGGGGGACCTACGAGCAGTACTTC.

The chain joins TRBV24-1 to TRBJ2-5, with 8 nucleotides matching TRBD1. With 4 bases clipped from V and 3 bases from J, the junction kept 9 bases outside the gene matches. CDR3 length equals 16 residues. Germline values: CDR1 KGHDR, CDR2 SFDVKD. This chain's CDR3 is CATSDRQGLREETQYF. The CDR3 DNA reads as TGTGCCACCAGTGACCGACAGGGGCTACGAGAAGAGACCCAGTACTTC.